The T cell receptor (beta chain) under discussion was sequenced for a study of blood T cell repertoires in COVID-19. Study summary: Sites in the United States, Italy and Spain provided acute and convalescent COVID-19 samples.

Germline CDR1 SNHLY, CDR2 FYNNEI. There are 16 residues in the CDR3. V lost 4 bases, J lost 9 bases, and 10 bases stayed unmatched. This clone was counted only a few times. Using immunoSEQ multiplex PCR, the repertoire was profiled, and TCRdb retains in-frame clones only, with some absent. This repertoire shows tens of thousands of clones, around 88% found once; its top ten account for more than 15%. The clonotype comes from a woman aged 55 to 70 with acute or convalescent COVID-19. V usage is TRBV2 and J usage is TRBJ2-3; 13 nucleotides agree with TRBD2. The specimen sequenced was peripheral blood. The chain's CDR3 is CASSGPGLAGRGTQYF. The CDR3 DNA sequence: TGTGCCAGCAGTGGGCCGGGACTAGCGGGAAGAGGGACGCAGTATTTT. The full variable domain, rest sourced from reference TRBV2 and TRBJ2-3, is EPEVTQTPSHQVTQMGQEVILRCVPISNHLYFYWYRQILGQKVEFLVSFYNNEISEKSEIFDDQFSVERPDGSNFTLKIRSTKLEDSAMYFCASSGPGLAGRGTQYFGPGTRLTVL.